The clone carrying this TCR beta chain occurred once. This entry comes from a study of control samples from healthy donors and cancer patients. Some clones are missing from TCRdb's copy, which holds only in-frame ones; the method was immunoSEQ multiplex PCR. The repertoire holds roughly 170,000 clones, with around 90% as singletons. CDR1 LGHDT and CDR2 YNNKEL come from the germline V gene (reference sequence). With V trimmed by 0 bases and J by 6 bases, 6 bases remained unmatched. The CDR3 is made up of 18 amino acids. Sample: blood. The receptor was derived from a woman between 35 and 50 years old in good health. The chain uses TRBV3-1 (or the pseudogene TRBV3-2) and TRBJ2-1, with TRBD2 matching 15 bases. The CDR3 reads CASSQDPGLAGGRNEQFF. The CDR3 bases are TGTGCCAGCAGCCAAGACCCGGGACTAGCGGGGGGTCGCAATGAGCAGTTCTTC.